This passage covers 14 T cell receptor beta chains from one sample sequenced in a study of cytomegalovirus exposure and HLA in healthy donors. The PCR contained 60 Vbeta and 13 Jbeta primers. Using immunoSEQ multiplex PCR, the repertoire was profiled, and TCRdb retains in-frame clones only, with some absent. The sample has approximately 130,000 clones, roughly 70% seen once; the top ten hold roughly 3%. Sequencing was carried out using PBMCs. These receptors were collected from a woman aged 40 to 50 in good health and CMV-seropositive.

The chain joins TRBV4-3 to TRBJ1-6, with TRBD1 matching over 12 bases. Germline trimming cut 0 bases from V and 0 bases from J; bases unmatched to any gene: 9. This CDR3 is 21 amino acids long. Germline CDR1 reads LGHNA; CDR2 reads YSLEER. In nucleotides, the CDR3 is TGCGCCAGCAGCCAAGACCGCCCGGGACAGGGGGCAAGCTCCTATAATTCACCCCTCCACTTT. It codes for CASSQDRPGQGASSYNSPLHF.

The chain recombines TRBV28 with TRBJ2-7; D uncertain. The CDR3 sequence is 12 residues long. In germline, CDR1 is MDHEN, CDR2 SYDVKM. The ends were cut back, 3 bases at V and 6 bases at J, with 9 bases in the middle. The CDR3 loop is CASSLPSSEQYF. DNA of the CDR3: TGTGCCAGCAGTTTGCCCTCCAGCGAGCAGTACTTC.

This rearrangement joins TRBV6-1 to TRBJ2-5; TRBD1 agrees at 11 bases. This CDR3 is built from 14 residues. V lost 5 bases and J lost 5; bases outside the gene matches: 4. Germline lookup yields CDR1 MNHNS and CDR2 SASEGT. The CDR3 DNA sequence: TGTGCCAGCAGTTGGGACAGGGGGGGTGAGACCCAGTACTTC. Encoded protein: CASSWDRGGETQYF.

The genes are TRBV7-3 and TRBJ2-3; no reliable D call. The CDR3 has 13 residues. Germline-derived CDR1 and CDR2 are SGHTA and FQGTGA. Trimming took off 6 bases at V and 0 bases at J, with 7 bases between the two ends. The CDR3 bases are TGTGCCAGCAGGACGACTAGCACAGATACGCAGTATTTT. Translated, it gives CASRTTSTDTQYF.

Written as DNA, the CDR3 is TGTGCCATCAGTGAGTTTGGGACAGGGTCTGGTCAGCCCCAGCATTTT. Translation: CAISEFGTGSGQPQHF. The chain has TRBV10-3 and TRBJ1-5, with 9 positions matching TRBD1. The V gene's germline CDR1 is ENHRY and CDR2 SYGVKD. Unmatched junction bases numbered 7, after V lost 1 base and J lost 6 bases. There are 16 residues in the CDR3.

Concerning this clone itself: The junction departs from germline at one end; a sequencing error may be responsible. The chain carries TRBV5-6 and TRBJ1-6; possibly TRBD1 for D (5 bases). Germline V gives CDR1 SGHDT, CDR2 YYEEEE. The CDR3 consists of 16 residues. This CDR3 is CASCLSHSGYNSPLHF. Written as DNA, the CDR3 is TGTGCCAGCTGCTTAAGCCATTCAGGGTATAATTCACCCCTCCACTTT.

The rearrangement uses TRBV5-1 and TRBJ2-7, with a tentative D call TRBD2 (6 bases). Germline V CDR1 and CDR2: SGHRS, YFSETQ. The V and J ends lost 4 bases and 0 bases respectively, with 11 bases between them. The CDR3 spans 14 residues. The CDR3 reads CASSKGLLSYEQYF. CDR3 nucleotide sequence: TGCGCCAGCAGCAAGGGACTGCTCTCCTACGAGCAGTACTTC.

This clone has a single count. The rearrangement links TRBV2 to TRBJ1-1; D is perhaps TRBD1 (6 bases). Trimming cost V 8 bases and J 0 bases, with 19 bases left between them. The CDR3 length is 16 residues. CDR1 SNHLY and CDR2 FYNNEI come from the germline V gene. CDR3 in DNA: TGTGCCAGCCGTACTACCTGGACAGTCCTGAACACTGAAGCTTTCTTT. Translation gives CASRTTWTVLNTEAFF. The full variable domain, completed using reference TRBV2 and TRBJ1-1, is EPEVTQTPSHQVTQMGQEVILRCVPISNHLYFYWYRQILGQKVEFLVSFYNNEISEKSEIFDDQFSVERPDGSNFTLKIRSTKLEDSAMYFCASRTTWTVLNTEAFFGQGTRLTVV.

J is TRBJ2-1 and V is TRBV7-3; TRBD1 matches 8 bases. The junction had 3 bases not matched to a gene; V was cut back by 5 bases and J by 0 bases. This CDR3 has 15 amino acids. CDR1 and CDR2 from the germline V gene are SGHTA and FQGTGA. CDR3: CASSPQGASYNEQFF. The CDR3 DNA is TGTGCCAGCAGCCCCCAGGGGGCCTCCTACAATGAGCAGTTCTTC. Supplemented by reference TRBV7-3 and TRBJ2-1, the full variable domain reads GAGVSQTPSNKVTEKGKYVELRCDPISGHTALYWYRQSLGQGPEFLIYFQGTGAADDSGLPNDRFFAVRPEGSVSTLKIQRTERGDSAVYLCASSPQGASYNEQFFGPGTRLTVL.

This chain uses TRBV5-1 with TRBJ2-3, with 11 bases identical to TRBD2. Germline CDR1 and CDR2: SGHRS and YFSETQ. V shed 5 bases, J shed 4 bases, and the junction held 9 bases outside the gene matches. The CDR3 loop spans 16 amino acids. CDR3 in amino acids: CASRERLAGGADTQYF. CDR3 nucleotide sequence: TGCGCCAGCAGGGAAAGGCTAGCGGGAGGCGCAGATACGCAGTATTTT.

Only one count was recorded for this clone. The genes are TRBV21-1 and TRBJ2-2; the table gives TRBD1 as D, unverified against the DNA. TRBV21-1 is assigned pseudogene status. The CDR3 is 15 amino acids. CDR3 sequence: CASSCRGRNTGELFF. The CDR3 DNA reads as TGTGCCAGCAGCTGCAGGGGGCGGAACACCGGGGAGCTGTTTTTT.

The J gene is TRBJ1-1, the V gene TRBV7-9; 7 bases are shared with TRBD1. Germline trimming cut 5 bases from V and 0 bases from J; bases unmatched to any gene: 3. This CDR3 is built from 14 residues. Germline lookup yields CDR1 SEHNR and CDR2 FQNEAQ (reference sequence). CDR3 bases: TGTGCCAGCAGCCTAGACAGGGTGAACACTGAAGCTTTCTTT. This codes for CASSLDRVNTEAFF.

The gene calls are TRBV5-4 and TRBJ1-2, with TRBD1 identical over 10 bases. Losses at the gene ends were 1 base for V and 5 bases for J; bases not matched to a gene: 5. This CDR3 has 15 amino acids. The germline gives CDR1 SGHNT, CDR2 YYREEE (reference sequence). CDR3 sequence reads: CASSLQGDRGYGYTF. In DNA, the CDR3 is TGTGCCAGCAGCTTGCAGGGGGACAGGGGATATGGCTACACCTTC.

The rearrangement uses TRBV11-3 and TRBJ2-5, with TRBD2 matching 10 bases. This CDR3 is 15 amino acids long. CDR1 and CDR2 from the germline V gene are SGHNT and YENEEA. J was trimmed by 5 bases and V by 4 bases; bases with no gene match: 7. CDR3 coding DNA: TGTGCCAGCAGCTCCGGGACTAGCGAGGTGGAGACCCAGTACTTC. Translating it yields CASSSGTSEVETQYF.